The 8 T cell receptor beta chains in this list originate from one sample, sequenced in a study of spatial heterogeneity in lung cancer. TCRdb processed the 5' RACE reads anew with MiXCR; each CDR3 protein has one entry. The data show 20,000 to 25,000 distinct CDR3 sequences, approximately 4.5% seen once. As for time point: sample taken at primary tumor resection. Whole RNA was taken from tumor, nontumor lung or frozen PBMC; it was then sequenced unsorted. Source: PBMCs, taken at surgery. The receptors were gathered from a male donor with early-stage non-small cell lung cancer.

This clonotype occurred many times. The chain combines TRBV6-6 with TRBJ2-5; D might be TRBD2 (5 bases). V gave up 4 bases and J gave up 4 bases, with 13 bases separating them. The germline CDR1 and CDR2 sequences are MNHNY and SVGAGI (reference sequence). CDR3 length equals 14 residues. The CDR3 sequence: CASSSPGSGETQYF. In DNA form, the CDR3 reads TGTGCCAGCAGTTCCCCGGGATCGGGAGAGACCCAGTACTTC.

This clonotype was seen repeatedly, ten times or more. The V and J genes are TRBV7-9 and TRBJ1-4, with TRBD1 as a possible D gene (6 bases). Trimming took 5 bases from V and 8 from J, leaving 15 bases between them. This CDR3 is 14 amino acids long. In germline, CDR1 is SEHNR, CDR2 FQNEAQ (reference sequence). The chain's CDR3 is CASSGQFPAEKLFF. CDR3 sequence (DNA): TGTGCCAGCAGCGGACAGTTCCCAGCCGAAAAACTGTTTTTT.

This clonotype was recorded many times. The genes are TRBV4-3 and TRBJ1-1, with TRBD1 as a possible D gene (6 bases). Germline values: CDR1 LGHNA, CDR2 YSLEER. The CDR3 runs 16 residues. Between the trimmed V and J ends, which lost 0 bases and 6 bases, there was a span of 17 bases. The CDR3 coding sequence is TGCGCCAGCAGCCAAGACACACCGTACCAGGGGTCTGAAGCTTTCTTT. Translation: CASSQDTPYQGSEAFF.

This clonotype showed up just once. The chain recombines TRBV19 with TRBJ1-2, with D perhaps TRBD1 (5 bases). Germline V gene sequence: CDR1 LNHDA, CDR2 SQIVND (reference sequence). With 5 bases removed from V and 2 bases from J, the gap between germline ends came to 9 bases. The CDR3 spans 13 residues. The CDR3: CASSLQVNYGYTF. DNA for the CDR3: TGTGCCAGTAGTTTACAGGTCAACTATGGCTACACCTTC.

This clonotype was found many times. This sequence joins TRBV19 and TRBJ2-7, with D unclear. V lost 3 bases and J 6 bases, leaving 12 bases between the germline ends. Per the germline V gene, CDR1 is LNHDA and CDR2 is SQIVND (reference sequence). The CDR3 has 13 amino acids. The CDR3 sequence: CASSIGPGAEQYF. CDR3 DNA sequence: TGTGCCAGTAGTATCGGGCCAGGCGCCGAGCAGTACTTC.

By share of the sample, this clonotype is large (0.1 to 1%). This chain connects TRBV5-1 to TRBJ2-2; D assignment may be TRBD1 or TRBD2 (5 bases each). Germline-derived CDR1 and CDR2 are SGHRS and YFSETQ. CDR3 length equals 14 residues. V was cut by 4 bases and J by 3 bases, with 10 bases left in between. CDR3 sequence reads: CASSPGGYTGELFF. Written as DNA, the CDR3 is TGCGCCAGCAGCCCTGGGGGTTACACCGGGGAGCTGTTTTTT.

This clonotype has a handful of counts. The chain employs TRBV19 and TRBJ2-2; 8 bases fit TRBD1. J gave up 4 bases and V 3 bases, and 10 bases lay outside the gene matches. The CDR3 sequence is 17 residues long. Germline CDR1 reads LNHDA; CDR2 reads SQIVND (reference sequence). The CDR3 DNA reads as TGTGCCAGTAGTATTGCACCGCAGGGGGCAAGCACCGGGGAGCTGTTTTTT. It yields the protein CASSIAPQGASTGELFF.

This clonotype was recorded at least ten times. V is TRBV11-1 and J is TRBJ1-3, with 8 nucleotides matching TRBD1. Trimming took 3 bases from V and 3 from J; bases not matched to a gene: 4. CDR1 is SGHAT, CDR2 FQDESV, per germline (reference sequence). The CDR3 is made up of 15 amino acids. The CDR3 DNA is TGTGCCAGCAGCTTCCAGGGGGCGAGTGGAAACACCATATATTTT. It codes for CASSFQGASGNTIYF.